What follows are 26 T cell receptor beta chains derived from one specimen sequenced in a study of blood T cell repertoires in COVID-19. Sequencing was performed with immunoSEQ multiplex PCR; in TCRdb, only in-frame clones are kept and a portion is missing. The sample records around 200,000 clones, approximately 84% being singletons. What was sequenced was peripheral blood. These receptor sequences come from a man in his forties or fifties with active or convalescent COVID-19.

The chain employs TRBV29-1 and TRBJ2-5; tentatively, D is TRBD1 (6 bases). The CDR3 is made up of 12 amino acids. V gave up 1 base and J gave up 5 bases, with 8 bases separating them. Germline V gives CDR1 SQVTM, CDR2 ANQGSEA. The CDR3 region has the DNA TGCAGCGTTGAAGGGGGGCGGGAGACCCAGTACTTC. Residues: CSVEGGRETQYF.

The chain has TRBV27 and TRBJ1-2, with unresolved D. Trimming took 3 bases from V and 4 from J, leaving 12 bases between them. Per the germline V gene, CDR1 is MNHEY and CDR2 is SMNVEV (reference sequence). This CDR3 has 14 residues. CDR3 DNA sequence: TGTGCCAGCAGTTTCCGGCGGAGTGGCTATGGCTACACCTTC. This sequence encodes CASSFRRSGYGYTF.

This clone was recorded a few times. The chain recombines TRBV3-1 (or the pseudogene TRBV3-2) with TRBJ1-2; D possibly corresponds to TRBD1 (6 bases). CDR1 and CDR2 from the germline V gene are LGHDT and YNNKEL (reference sequence). The CDR3 contains 14 residues. The V end was cut by 0 bases, the J end by 4 bases, with 9 bases between. CDR3 sequence reads: CASSQDYRVYGYTF. The CDR3 DNA is TGTGCCAGCAGCCAAGATTACAGGGTCTATGGCTACACCTTC.

The count of this clone is one. The rearrangement joins TRBV30 to TRBJ1-4; tentative D call: TRBD1 (5 bases). Germline V gene lookup returns CDR1 GTSNPN and CDR2 SVGIG (reference sequence). The length of the CDR3 is 14 residues. The V end was cut by 4 bases, the J end by 10 bases, with 19 bases between. CDR3 nucleotide sequence: TGTGCCTGGAAGTCGCCGGGGGGAATCGGAAAACTGTTTTTT. Protein product: CAWKSPGGIGKLFF.

The chain joins TRBV29-1 to TRBJ1-1, with unresolved D. Germline lookup yields CDR1 SQVTM and CDR2 ANQGSEA. V dropped 6 bases and J dropped 1 base, with 9 bases sitting between them. The CDR3 loop spans 12 amino acids. The CDR3 reads CSVNSGNTEAFF. CDR3 sequence (DNA): TGCAGCGTCAACAGTGGGAACACTGAAGCTTTCTTT.

V usage is TRBV24-1 and J usage is TRBJ1-2, with D perhaps matching TRBD1 (6 bases). The CDR3 has 12 residues. V lost 2 bases and J lost 14, with 14 bases in between. CDR1 is KGHDR and CDR2 is SFDVKD in the germline V gene. CDR3 bases: TGTGCCACCAGTGATTCGGACAGAGGCTTAACCTTC. This codes for CATSDSDRGLTF.

The chain recombines TRBV19 with TRBJ2-7, with D possibly being TRBD1 (6 bases). The CDR3 totals 15 residues. Germline loops: CDR1 LNHDA, CDR2 SQIVND (reference sequence). V lost 10 bases to trimming and J lost 3 bases, with 22 bases between them. This CDR3 is CATLDPQGPSYEQYF. The CDR3, as DNA: TGTGCCACTCTTGACCCACAGGGACCGAGCTACGAGCAGTACTTC.

The chain carries TRBV4-2 and TRBJ2-5; 8 nucleotides agree with TRBD2. Germline V lookup: CDR1 LGHNA, CDR2 YNFKEQ. V shed 6 bases and J 4 bases; nucleotides not matched to a gene: 10. The CDR3 covers 15 residues. The CDR3 DNA follows: TGTGCCAGCAGTGATCCGGGGGGGGCGGGAGAGACCCAGTACTTC. This codes for CASSDPGGAGETQYF.

V and J are TRBV9 and TRBJ1-3, with D hard to call. Trimming shortened V by 3 bases and J by 4 bases, and 11 bases separated the two germline ends. CDR3 size: 14 residues. The germline V gene encodes CDR1 SGDLS and CDR2 YYNGEE. CDR3 amino acids: CASSGRRGGNTIYF. CDR3 in DNA: TGTGCCAGCAGCGGCCGCCGGGGAGGAAACACCATATATTTT.

This rearrangement joins TRBV3-1 (or the pseudogene TRBV3-2) to TRBJ1-4; no reliable D call. CDR1 LGHDT and CDR2 YNNKEL come from the germline V gene (reference sequence). The CDR3 is made up of 14 amino acids. V gave up 3 bases and J gave up 8 bases, with 13 bases separating them. The CDR3 DNA is TGTGCCAGCAGCCACTGGGAGGGAGGCGAAAAACTGTTTTTT. Protein product: CASSHWEGGEKLFF.

This clone was counted between two and nine times. V is TRBV7-9 and J is TRBJ1-1, with unresolved D. V lost 1 base and J lost 3, with 9 bases in between. The CDR3 spans 14 residues. The germline gives CDR1 SEHNR, CDR2 FQNEAQ (reference sequence). CDR3 sequence: CASSLGAYYTEAFF. In nucleotides, the CDR3 is TGTGCCAGCAGCTTAGGCGCCTACTACACTGAAGCTTTCTTT.

The chain links TRBV5-1 to TRBJ2-7, with D unresolved. Germline CDR1 reads SGHRS; CDR2 reads YFSETQ. Trimming stripped 4 bases from V and 3 bases from J, with 8 bases between. The CDR3 runs 12 residues. CDR3 sequence: CASSPPNYEQYF. CDR3 DNA: TGCGCCAGCAGCCCCCCTAACTACGAGCAGTACTTC.

The gene calls are TRBV29-1 and TRBJ2-1; D is undetermined. Germline V gene data show CDR1 as SQVTM and CDR2 as ANQGSEA. V lost 3 bases and J 0 bases, leaving 15 bases between the germline ends. The length of the CDR3 is 16 residues. The CDR3 DNA reads as TGCAGCGTTGAGTTGGCATACTATAGCTCCTACAATGAGCAGTTCTTC. The encoded protein is CSVELAYYSSYNEQFF.

The chain recombines TRBV5-3 with TRBJ1-5, with 9 bases lining up with TRBD1. TRBV5-3 falls under the ORF class, with uncertain function. The CDR3 sequence is 17 residues long. Trimming at V came to 4 bases and at J to 3 bases, leaving 11 bases not matched to a gene. The DNA for the CDR3 is TGTGCCAGAAGCAGAATGACAGGGGGAAGTGCCAATCAGCCCCAGCATTTT. It encodes CARSRMTGGSANQPQHF.

This sequence joins TRBV4-1 and TRBJ2-7, with 8 bases identical to TRBD2. The CDR3 length is 15 residues. J lost 6 bases, V lost 4 bases, and 11 bases had no gene match. The germline V gene has CDR1 MGHRA and CDR2 YSYEKL. CDR3 amino acids: CASSPSARLATEQYF. CDR3 DNA sequence: TGCGCCAGCAGCCCGTCGGCCCGACTAGCGACCGAGCAGTACTTC.

The gene calls are TRBV27 and TRBJ1-3; D might be TRBD1 (5 bases). The length of the CDR3 is 14 residues. The germline gives CDR1 MNHEY, CDR2 SMNVEV (reference sequence). V was trimmed by 5 bases and J by 1 base, leaving 9 bases between them. The chain's CDR3 is CASSPRGSGNTIYF. In DNA, the CDR3 is TGTGCCAGCAGTCCAAGGGGTTCTGGAAACACCATATATTTT.

The rearrangement uses TRBV9 and TRBJ2-5; 7 bases line up with TRBD2. The CDR3 has 14 residues. Germline CDR1 SGDLS, CDR2 YYNGEE. V trimming: 2 bases; J trimming: 5 bases; junction bases outside the gene matches: 6. CDR3 sequence reads: CASSVRGSEETQYF. Written as DNA, the CDR3 is TGTGCCAGCAGCGTCCGCGGGAGTGAGGAGACCCAGTACTTC.

The CDR3 DNA sequence: TGTGCCAGCAGTCGGGACAGCACCGATGGCTACACCTTC. Protein product: CASSRDSTDGYTF. This chain uses TRBV9 with TRBJ1-2; 7 nucleotides align to TRBD1. The CDR3 contains 13 residues. V was pared by 5 bases and J by 6 bases, with 7 bases of the junction left unmatched. Germline lookup yields CDR1 SGDLS and CDR2 YYNGEE.

The chain recombines TRBV6-5 with TRBJ1-1, with D unclear. Trimming removed 7 bases from V and 4 bases from J, with 13 bases in between. The CDR3 is 13 residues long. Germline lookup yields CDR1 MNHEY and CDR2 SVGAGI. The CDR3 loop is CASTAARGTEAFF. DNA of the CDR3: TGTGCCAGCACCGCGGCCCGGGGCACTGAAGCTTTCTTT.

This clone was seen only once. This chain uses TRBV11-1 with TRBJ2-1; 11 bases line up with TRBD2. Germline assignment: CDR1 SGHAT and CDR2 FQDESV (reference sequence). The CDR3 is made up of 15 amino acids. J gave up 10 bases and V 5 bases, and 10 bases lay outside the gene matches. The CDR3 DNA reads as TGTGCCAGCAGCCGTACTAGCGGGGGCCAGTGGGAGCAGTTCTTC. The encoded protein is CASSRTSGGQWEQFF.

Only one count was recorded for this clone. The chain is built from TRBV27 and TRBJ2-1; 12 positions match TRBD2. The CDR3 is made up of 17 amino acids. V lost 6 bases, J lost 8 bases, and 14 bases stayed unmatched. Germline values: CDR1 MNHEY, CDR2 SMNVEV (reference sequence). The CDR3 reads CASRPLAGGQRDYEQFF. The CDR3 DNA sequence: TGTGCCAGCAGACCTCTAGCGGGGGGGCAGAGGGATTATGAGCAGTTCTTC.

The chain couples TRBV5-1 to TRBJ2-7; TRBD1 agrees at 8 bases. Trimming at V came to 1 base and at J to 6 bases, leaving 12 bases not matched to a gene. The CDR3 has 16 amino acids. The germline CDR1 and CDR2 sequences are SGHRS and YFSETQ. CDR3 coding DNA: TGCGCCAGCAGCTTGCAAGGACAGGGTGAGGTTGGCGAGCAGTACTTC. Its protein is CASSLQGQGEVGEQYF.

This chain joins TRBV25-1 and TRBJ2-1; perhaps TRBD2 as D (6 bases). The V gene's germline CDR1 is MGHDK and CDR2 SYGVNS. This CDR3 comprises 14 residues. Trimming took 2 bases from V and 9 from J, leaving 14 bases between them. CDR3 loop: CASSEVFGSSEQFF. The CDR3 bases are TGTGCCAGCAGTGAAGTATTCGGGAGTAGTGAGCAGTTCTTC.

The genes are TRBV14 and TRBJ2-1, with no clear D. V gave up 4 bases and J gave up 0 bases, with 4 bases separating them. The germline CDR1 and CDR2 sequences are SGHDN and FVKESK. This CDR3 is built from 13 residues. The CDR3 coding sequence is TGTGCCAGCAGCCCCATCTCCTACAATGAGCAGTTCTTC. This translates into CASSPISYNEQFF.

This chain connects TRBV18 to TRBJ1-1, with TRBD1 as a possible D gene (6 bases). V lost 3 bases and J 0 bases, leaving 8 bases between the germline ends. The CDR3 covers 14 residues. CDR1 is KGHSH and CDR2 is LQKENI in the germline V gene. The CDR3 region has the DNA TGTGCCAGCTCACCCAGGGGCCTGAACACTGAAGCTTTCTTT. This sequence encodes CASSPRGLNTEAFF.

The chain recombines TRBV25-1 with TRBJ2-7, with a possible D match to TRBD2 (6 bases). Trimming took 4 bases from V and 7 from J, leaving 17 bases between them. There are 14 residues in the CDR3. The germline V gene has CDR1 MGHDK and CDR2 SYGVNS. Here the CDR3 DNA reads TGTGCCAGCAGTGCGATCGCTCCGGAGGGGGAGCAGTACTTC. Protein product: CASSAIAPEGEQYF.